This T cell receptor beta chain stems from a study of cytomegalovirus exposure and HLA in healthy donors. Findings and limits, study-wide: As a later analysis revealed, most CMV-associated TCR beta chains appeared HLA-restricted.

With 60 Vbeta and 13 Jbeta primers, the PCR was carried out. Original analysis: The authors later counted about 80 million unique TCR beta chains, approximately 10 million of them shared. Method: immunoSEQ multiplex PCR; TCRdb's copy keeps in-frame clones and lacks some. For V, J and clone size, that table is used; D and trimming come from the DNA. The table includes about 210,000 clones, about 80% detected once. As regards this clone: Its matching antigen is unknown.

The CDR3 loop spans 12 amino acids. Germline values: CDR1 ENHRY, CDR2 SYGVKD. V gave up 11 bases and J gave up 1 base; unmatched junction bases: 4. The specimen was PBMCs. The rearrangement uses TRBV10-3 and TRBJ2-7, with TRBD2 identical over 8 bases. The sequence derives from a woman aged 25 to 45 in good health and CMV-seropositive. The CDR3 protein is CAAREGSYEQYF. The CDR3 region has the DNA TGTGCCGCCCGGGAGGGATCCTACGAGCAGTACTTC.